What follows are 19 T cell receptor beta chains derived from one specimen sequenced in a study of tumor-infiltrating lymphocytes in primary liver carcinoma. Blood RNA came from unsorted whole blood; germline DNA was also extracted. TCR beta cDNA came from around 0.5 ug total RNA, primed with a constant-region primer. Sequencing libraries for TCR beta derived from three nested multiplex PCR rounds that used slightly modified ARM-PCR. Amplification in the first two PCR rounds was performed using TRBV1-TRBV30 forward primers and a C-beta reverse primer for about 10 cycles each. TCRdb re-derived calls from the multiplex PCR reads in MiXCR, one entry per CDR3 protein. The sample holds 300,000 to 350,000 distinct CDR3 sequences; around 50% are singletons and the top ten take about 18%. Sequenced material: peripheral blood. Receptors were obtained from a woman in her thirties with primary liver carcinoma and hepatitis B virus infection.

A remark on this clonotype: This may be a read error: a much more frequent sequence differs by one nucleotide. The rearrangement links TRBV4-2 to TRBJ1-1; a possible D gene is TRBD1 (5 bases). V lost 0 bases and J lost 6, with 14 bases in between. In germline, CDR1 is LGHNA, CDR2 YNFKEQ. The CDR3 runs to 15 residues. The CDR3 region is CASSQDFGTGAEAFF. The CDR3, as DNA: TGTGCCAGCAGCCAAGATTTCGGGACCGGGGCTGAAGCTTTCTTT.

About this clonotype itself: This may be a read error: a much more frequent sequence differs by one nucleotide. The chain carries TRBV12-3 or TRBV12-4 and TRBJ1-6; a weak D match, TRBD1 (6 bases). Trimming took 5 bases from V and 10 from J, leaving 12 bases between them. This CDR3 is 13 amino acids long. The CDR3 loop reads CASSKAGGSPLHF. Written as DNA, the CDR3 is TGTGCCAGCAGTAAGGCTGGGGGCTCACCCCTCCACTTT.

This clonotype was counted ten times or more. The gene calls are TRBV4-2 and TRBJ2-5; the match to TRBD2 covers 8 bases. Germline V gene lookup returns CDR1 LGHNA and CDR2 YNFKEQ. The CDR3 sequence is 16 residues long. V lost 3 bases, J lost 5 bases, and 11 bases stayed unmatched. This chain's CDR3 is CASSQTGAGEWETQYF. As DNA, the CDR3 is TGTGCCAGCAGCCAGACGGGAGCGGGAGAGTGGGAGACCCAGTACTTC.

A note on this clonotype: One junction end does not reproduce the germline sequence, and a read error may be involved. Here the CDR3 reads CASSLVFGSPTTYEQYF. The CDR3 nucleotides are TGTGCCAGCAGCTTAGTTTTTGGGAGCCCAACGACATACGAGCAGTATTTC. This chain joins TRBV11-2 and TRBJ2-7; a possible D gene is TRBD2 (5 bases). This CDR3 contains 17 residues. CDR1 and CDR2 from the germline V gene are SGHAT and FQNNGV.

Concerning this clonotype: Since a much larger clone is just one base distant, this may be a read error. The chain uses TRBV11-2 and TRBJ2-7; perhaps TRBD1 as D (5 bases). This CDR3 region has 14 residues. The germline V gene has CDR1 SGHAT and CDR2 FQNNGV. CDR3 sequence (DNA): TGTGCCAGCAGCTTACGCAGGGCCTCCCACGAGCAGTACTTC. It encodes CASSLRRASHEQYF. Full variable domain (missing parts from reference TRBV11-2 and TRBJ2-7): EAGVAQSPRYKIIEKRQSVAFWCNPISGHATLYWYQQILGQGPKLLIQFQNNGVVDDSQLPKDRFSAERLKGVDSTLKIQPAKLEDSAVYLCASSLRRASHEQYFGPGTRLTVT.

This clonotype occurred many times. The chain employs TRBV12-3 or TRBV12-4 and TRBJ2-7; the match to TRBD1 covers 8 bases. Trimming removed 4 bases from V and 2 bases from J; junction bases left unmatched: 13. CDR3 length: 17 amino acids. CDR3 protein: CASSSLSYSQGAYEQYF. CDR3 coding DNA: TGTGCCAGCAGTTCTCTATCTTATTCACAGGGGGCCTACGAGCAGTACTTC.

There are many counts of this clonotype. The gene calls are TRBV12-3 or TRBV12-4 and TRBJ2-3, with TRBD2 matching over 7 bases. The ends lost 1 base at V and 5 bases at J; junction bases unmatched: 9. This CDR3 comprises 16 residues. As DNA, the CDR3 is TGTGCCAGCAGTTTAGGTGCGGGAGTGGAGATAGATACGCAGTATTTT. It specifies CASSLGAGVEIDTQYF.

This clonotype came up a few times. Being one base from a much bigger clone, this may be a read error. V is TRBV11-2 and J is TRBJ2-6, with D perhaps TRBD2 (7 bases). CDR1 and CDR2 from the germline V gene are SGHAT and FQNNGV. CDR3 size: 15 residues. The CDR3 spells CASSLGGGGANVPTF. The DNA for the CDR3 is TGTGCCAGCAGCTTAGGAGGGGGGGGGGCCAACGTCCCGACTTTC.

Comment on this clonotype: With a much larger clone just one base away, this may be a read error. This sequence joins TRBV29-1 and TRBJ2-4; 8 positions match TRBD1. CDR1 is SQVTM and CDR2 is ANQGSEA in the germline V gene. V shed 7 bases, J shed 7 bases, and the junction held 6 bases outside the gene matches. This CDR3 spans 12 amino acids. CDR3 coding DNA: TGCAGCGGCGGACAGGGCGGGAACATTCAGTACTTC. Its protein is CSGGQGGNIQYF.

About this clonotype itself: This sequence may be a read error, since a much larger clone differs from it by one base. This chain joins TRBV29-1 and TRBJ2-3; 8 bases fit TRBD2. The CDR3 totals 13 residues. Germline CDR1 SQVTM, CDR2 ANQGSEA. Trimming took 1 base from V and 9 from J; bases not matched to a gene: 6. The CDR3 region is CSVEGPAGVTQYF. The CDR3 nucleotides are TGCAGCGTTGAAGGGCCAGCGGGAGTGACGCAGTATTTT.

The V gene is TRBV12-3 or TRBV12-4, the J gene TRBJ2-5; a weak D match, TRBD1 (6 bases). V dropped 9 bases and J dropped 4 bases, with 21 bases sitting between them. The CDR3 covers 15 residues. This CDR3 reads CASSTRAGARETQYF. The DNA for the CDR3 is TGTGCCAGTAGCACTCGGGCAGGGGCTAGAGAGACCCAGTACTTC.

The table lists this clonotype with many counts. The chain links TRBV29-1 to TRBJ2-3; D might be TRBD2 (6 bases). With 6 bases removed from V and 5 bases from J, the gap between germline ends came to 18 bases. CDR3 length equals 14 residues. In germline, CDR1 is SQVTM, CDR2 ANQGSEA. The CDR3 is CSVWARSGEDTQYF. CDR3 coding DNA: TGCAGCGTGTGGGCCAGGTCGGGGGAAGATACGCAGTATTTT.

Ten or more counts support this clonotype. This chain links TRBV6-5 with TRBJ1-1, with D unresolved. V was cut by 5 bases and J by 0 bases, with 16 bases left in between. The CDR3 is 16 amino acids. The germline gives CDR1 MNHEY, CDR2 SVGAGI. CDR3 amino acids: CASSLSPAYMNTEAFF. CDR3 sequence (DNA): TGTGCCAGCAGTCTGAGTCCGGCCTACATGAACACTGAAGCTTTCTTT.

Details on this clonotype: A much larger clonotype is one base distant, so this may be a read error. This sequence joins TRBV6-1 and TRBJ1-1, with a possible D match to TRBD1 (5 bases). Germline CDR1 reads MNHNS; CDR2 reads SASEGT. CDR3 length equals 13 residues. The CDR3 DNA sequence: TGTGGCAGCAGTGAACGTAGGCAGGGCGAAGCTTTCTTT. It specifies CGSSERRQGEAFF.

This clonotype occurred a few times. The J gene is TRBJ2-5, the V gene TRBV6-6, with D tentatively TRBD1 or TRBD2 (7 bases each). This CDR3 has 14 amino acids. With 8 bases removed from V and 2 bases from J, the gap between germline ends came to 15 bases. Germline V gene lookup returns CDR1 MNHNY and CDR2 SVGAGI (reference sequence). CDR3: CASERAGQQETQYF. The CDR3 region has the DNA TGTGCCAGCGAGAGAGCGGGACAGCAAGAGACCCAGTACTTC.

The chain is built from TRBV12-3 or TRBV12-4 and TRBJ2-7; D is ambiguous. This CDR3 is 13 amino acids long. V was cut by 7 bases and J by 2 bases, with 12 bases left in between. CDR3 region: CASTQTPPYEQYF. The CDR3 region has the DNA TGTGCCAGCACCCAGACTCCTCCCTACGAGCAGTACTTC.

This clonotype was recorded only once. It may be a read error: a sequence one base away is much more abundant. CDR3 nucleotides: TGTGGCAGCAGCCTCGGGACGTTGGGGGCCAAAAACATTCAGTACTTC. Translating it yields CGSSLGTLGAKNIQYF. This chain connects TRBV6-5 to TRBJ2-4, with D perhaps TRBD1 or TRBD2 (5 bases each). CDR1 is MNHEY and CDR2 is SVGAGI in the germline V gene. The CDR3 consists of 16 residues.

This clonotype appeared a few times. V and J are TRBV6-5 and TRBJ2-7, with 9 bases that match TRBD2. V was clipped by 4 bases and J by 2 bases; unmatched bases: 6. CDR1 is MNHEY, CDR2 SVGAGI, per germline. CDR3 length: 15 amino acids. The CDR3, as DNA: TGTGCCAGCAGTTTGGGACTAGCCGAAACCTACGAGCAGTACTTC. Translating it yields CASSLGLAETYEQYF.

About this clonotype itself: As the CDR3 is not closed by the conserved phenylalanine or tryptophan, this likely results from a read error. The rearrangement uses TRBV12-3 or TRBV12-4 and TRBJ2-5, with 13 bases aligning to TRBD2. CDR3 length: 19 residues. Germline trimming cut 4 bases from V and 3 bases from J; bases unmatched to any gene: 14. CDR3 amino acids: CASSSWTSGSGKIKETQYV. The CDR3, as DNA: TGTGCCAGCAGTTCCTGGACTAGCGGGAGCGGTAAAATAAAAGAGACCCAGTACGTC.